Given below is one T cell receptor beta chain in context. The data were taken from a study of blood T cell repertoires in COVID-19. Study as a whole: From T cells, B-cell-depleted T cells, or PBMCs came the material, which was cDNA or gDNA.

In the original workflow: Amplification of reference gene primers was used by the study to estimate nucleated cell counts. TCRdb's copy holds only in-frame clones and misses some; the assay was immunoSEQ multiplex PCR. The DNA gave D and trimming, while V, J and clone size come from that table. The data show 210,000 or so clones, with about four fifths seen just once and 10% held by the top ten. Input material: peripheral blood. The sequence derives from an elderly woman with acute or convalescent COVID-19.

The CDR3, as DNA: TGTGCCAGTACCCGCATGCTGGGGGCTAACACTGAAGCTTTCTTT. It translates to CASTRMLGANTEAFF. The chain recombines TRBV19 with TRBJ1-1; possibly TRBD1 for D (6 bases). The germline V and J ends were trimmed by 7 bases and 2 bases, with 17 bases remaining between them. Per the germline V gene, CDR1 is LNHDA and CDR2 is SQIVND (reference sequence). CDR3 length: 15 residues. The full variable domain, in which reference TRBV19 and TRBJ1-1 provide the parts outside the CDR3, is DGGITQSPKYLFRKEGQNVTLSCEQNLNHDAMYWYRQDPGQGLRLIYYSQIVNDFQKGDIAEGYSVSREKKESFPLTVTSAQKNPTAFYLCASTRMLGANTEAFFGQGTRLTVV.